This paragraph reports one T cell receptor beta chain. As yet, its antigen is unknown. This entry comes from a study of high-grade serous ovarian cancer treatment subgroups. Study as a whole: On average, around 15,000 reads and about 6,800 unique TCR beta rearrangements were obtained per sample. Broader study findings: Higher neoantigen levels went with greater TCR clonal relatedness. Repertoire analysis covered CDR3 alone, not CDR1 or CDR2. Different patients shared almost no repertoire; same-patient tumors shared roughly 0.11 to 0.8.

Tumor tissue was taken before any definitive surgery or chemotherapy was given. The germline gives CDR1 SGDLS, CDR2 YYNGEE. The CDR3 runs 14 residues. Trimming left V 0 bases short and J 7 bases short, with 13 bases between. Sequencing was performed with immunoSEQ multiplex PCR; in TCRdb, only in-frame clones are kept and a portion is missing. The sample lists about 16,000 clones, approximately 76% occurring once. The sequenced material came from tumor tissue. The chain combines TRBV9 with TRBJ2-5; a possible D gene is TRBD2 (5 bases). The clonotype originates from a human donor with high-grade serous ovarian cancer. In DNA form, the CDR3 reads TGTGCCAGCAGCGTAGCTAGGGATGAGGGGACCCAGTACTTC. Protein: CASSVARDEGTQYF.